This is a list of T cell receptor beta chains from one sample in a study of blood T cell repertoires in COVID-19. Sequencing used immunoSEQ multiplex PCR; TCRdb keeps in-frame clones, though not all of them. Here the sample spans around 700,000 clones, 85% to 90% being singletons. The source material was peripheral blood. The receptors stem from a woman younger than 35 with acute or convalescent COVID-19. Both conserved end residues are part of each CDR3. D genes are given only for firm matches. The size field is filled for only some rows; it gives once, few, many or a size class.

cdr3_aa: CASSPKAGNSDTQYF; cdr3_nt: TGTGCCAGCAGCCCTAAAGCGGGAAATTCAGATACGCAGTATTTT; j_call: TRBJ2-3; v_call: TRBV7-9; clone_size: -; d_call: TRBD2
cdr3_aa: CASSSLTGDHGYTF; cdr3_nt: TGTGCCAGCAGCTCATTGACAGGGGATCATGGCTACACCTTC; j_call: TRBJ1-2; v_call: TRBV5-5; clone_size: -; d_call: TRBD1
cdr3_aa: CASSFDREAYGYTF; cdr3_nt: TGTGCCAGCAGCTTCGACAGGGAAGCCTATGGCTACACCTTC; j_call: TRBJ1-2; v_call: TRBV9; clone_size: -; d_call: TRBD1
cdr3_aa: CASSPGQNYGYTF; cdr3_nt: TGTGCCAGCTCACCGGGACAGAACTATGGCTACACCTTC; j_call: TRBJ1-2; v_call: TRBV18; clone_size: few; d_call: TRBD1
cdr3_aa: CASSLRCGGVTDTQYF; cdr3_nt: TGTGCCAGCAGCTTAAGGTGCGGGGGGGTCACAGATACGCAGTATTTT; j_call: TRBJ2-3; v_call: TRBV7-9; clone_size: -; d_call: TRBD2
cdr3_aa: CSVSRGQMNYEQYF; cdr3_nt: TGCAGCGTTTCTAGGGGACAAATGAACTACGAGCAGTACTTC; j_call: TRBJ2-7; v_call: TRBV29-1; clone_size: -; d_call: -
cdr3_aa: CASGPGGQPQHF; cdr3_nt: TGTGCCAGCGGCCCGGGGGGGCAGCCCCAGCATTTT; j_call: TRBJ1-5; v_call: TRBV28; clone_size: -; d_call: -
cdr3_aa: CASSEAIRVNEQYF; cdr3_nt: TGTGCCAGCAGTGAAGCGATCAGGGTTAACGAGCAGTACTTC; j_call: TRBJ2-7; v_call: TRBV6-1; clone_size: few; d_call: -
cdr3_aa: CASSQTGGGPHEQYF; cdr3_nt: TGTGCCAGCAGTCAAACAGGGGGCGGTCCCCACGAGCAGTACTTC; j_call: TRBJ2-7; v_call: TRBV6-5; clone_size: -; d_call: TRBD1
cdr3_aa: CASSPPGGGSHYGYTF; cdr3_nt: TGTGCCAGCAGCCCCCCGGGTGGGGGGTCCCACTATGGCTACACCTTC; j_call: TRBJ1-2; v_call: TRBV9; clone_size: -; d_call: -
cdr3_aa: CASSFHRGREAQHF; cdr3_nt: TGCGCCAGCAGCTTCCACAGGGGCCGAGAGGCCCAGCATTTT; j_call: TRBJ1-5; v_call: TRBV5-1; clone_size: -; d_call: TRBD1
cdr3_aa: CASRFLRQGVEPQHF; cdr3_nt: TGTGCCAGCAGGTTTTTAAGACAGGGGGTAGAGCCCCAGCATTTT; j_call: TRBJ1-5; v_call: TRBV5-8; clone_size: -; d_call: TRBD1
cdr3_aa: CATSRGQRGGDEQFF; cdr3_nt: TGTGCCACCAGCAGAGGACAGCGGGGAGGTGATGAGCAGTTCTTC; j_call: TRBJ2-1; v_call: TRBV15; clone_size: -; d_call: TRBD2
cdr3_aa: CASSEMLSVRKLFF; cdr3_nt: TGTGCCAGCAGTGAAATGTTGTCGGTTCGAAAACTGTTTTTT; j_call: TRBJ1-4; v_call: TRBV2; clone_size: -; d_call: -
cdr3_aa: CASSGAGQLNTGELFF; cdr3_nt: TGCGCCAGCTCCGGGGCGGGACAGCTGAACACCGGGGAGCTGTTTTTT; j_call: TRBJ2-2; v_call: TRBV10-1; clone_size: -; d_call: -
cdr3_aa: CASSGTGTSGYNEQFF; cdr3_nt: TGTGCCAGCAGCGGTACCGGGACTAGCGGCTACAATGAGCAGTTCTTC; j_call: TRBJ2-1; v_call: TRBV7-2; clone_size: -; d_call: TRBD2
cdr3_aa: CASQKGGLNYGYTF; cdr3_nt: TGTGCCAGCCAGAAGGGGGGGCTTAACTATGGCTACACCTTC; j_call: TRBJ1-2; v_call: TRBV7-2; clone_size: -; d_call: -
cdr3_aa: CATSDFSTGFAETQYF; cdr3_nt: TGTGCCACCAGTGATTTCTCGACAGGGTTCGCAGAGACCCAGTACTTC; j_call: TRBJ2-5; v_call: TRBV24-1; clone_size: -; d_call: TRBD1
cdr3_aa: CTSSQDGSGGYEQYF; cdr3_nt: TGCACCAGCAGCCAAGACGGTAGCGGGGGCTACGAGCAGTACTTC; j_call: TRBJ2-7; v_call: TRBV1; clone_size: -; d_call: -
cdr3_aa: CASSPGGSGNTIYF; cdr3_nt: TGTGCCAGCAGTCCAGGGGGCTCTGGAAACACCATATATTTT; j_call: TRBJ1-3; v_call: TRBV25-1; clone_size: -; d_call: TRBD1
cdr3_aa: CASSQDRRGRGTEAFF; cdr3_nt: TGCGCCAGCAGCCAAGATCGGCGGGGACGTGGCACTGAAGCTTTCTTT; j_call: TRBJ1-1; v_call: TRBV4-1; clone_size: -; d_call: -
cdr3_aa: CASRPGGAYGYTF; cdr3_nt: TGCGCCAGCAGACCAGGGGGCGCCTATGGCTACACCTTC; j_call: TRBJ1-2; v_call: TRBV10-2; clone_size: -; d_call: TRBD1
cdr3_aa: CASGRAGASNTGELFF; cdr3_nt: TGTGCCAGCGGTCGAGCGGGGGCTTCGAACACCGGGGAGCTGTTTTTT; j_call: TRBJ2-2; v_call: TRBV7-3; clone_size: -; d_call: TRBD2
cdr3_aa: CASSVGTGFLGTEAFF; cdr3_nt: TGTGCCAGCAGCGTCGGGACAGGGTTTTTGGGCACTGAAGCTTTCTTT; j_call: TRBJ1-1; v_call: TRBV5-5; clone_size: -; d_call: TRBD1
cdr3_aa: CASSPSDTTEAFF; cdr3_nt: TGTGCCAGCAGCCCGAGTGACACCACTGAAGCTTTCTTT; j_call: TRBJ1-1; v_call: TRBV9; clone_size: -; d_call: -
cdr3_aa: CSASGPLAGGPGATDTQYF; cdr3_nt: TGCAGTGCTAGTGGGCCGCTAGCGGGGGGGCCCGGGGCCACAGATACGCAGTATTTT; j_call: TRBJ2-3; v_call: TRBV20-1; clone_size: once; d_call: TRBD2
cdr3_aa: CASSQSPRNYGYTF; cdr3_nt: TGCGCCAGCAGTCAATCGCCCAGAAACTATGGCTACACCTTC; j_call: TRBJ1-2; v_call: TRBV23-1; clone_size: -; d_call: -
cdr3_aa: CASSLTGNTEAFF; cdr3_nt: TGTGCCAGCAGTTTAACTGGGAACACTGAAGCTTTCTTT; j_call: TRBJ1-1; v_call: TRBV6-6; clone_size: -; d_call: -
cdr3_aa: CASSLTPTGQGYTF; cdr3_nt: TGTGCCAGCAGTTTAACCCCGACAGGGCAAGGCTACACCTTC; j_call: TRBJ1-2; v_call: TRBV27; clone_size: -; d_call: TRBD1
cdr3_aa: CASTPSGPYNEQFF; cdr3_nt: TGTGCCAGCACACCTAGCGGACCATACAATGAGCAGTTCTTC; j_call: TRBJ2-1; v_call: TRBV19; clone_size: -; d_call: TRBD2
cdr3_aa: CASISGGGTGELFF; cdr3_nt: TGTGCCAGCATCTCAGGGGGCGGCACCGGGGAGCTGTTTTTT; j_call: TRBJ2-2; v_call: TRBV25-1; clone_size: -; d_call: TRBD1
cdr3_aa: CASLTSGDTGELFF; cdr3_nt: TGTGCCAGCTTGACTAGCGGGGACACCGGGGAGCTGTTTTTT; j_call: TRBJ2-2; v_call: TRBV13; clone_size: -; d_call: TRBD2
cdr3_aa: CASSPTGGNQPQHF; cdr3_nt: TGCGCCAGCAGCCCGACAGGGGGCAATCAGCCCCAGCATTTT; j_call: TRBJ1-5; v_call: TRBV5-1; clone_size: -; d_call: TRBD1
cdr3_aa: CASNFRDRGKNIQYF; cdr3_nt: TGTGCCAGCAACTTCCGGGACAGGGGGAAAAACATTCAGTACTTC; j_call: TRBJ2-4; v_call: TRBV13; clone_size: -; d_call: TRBD1
cdr3_aa: CASSFRGAAGELFF; cdr3_nt: TGTGCCAGCAGCTTCCGGGGGGCTGCCGGGGAGCTGTTTTTT; j_call: TRBJ2-2; v_call: TRBV5-4; clone_size: -; d_call: -
cdr3_aa: CAWSVRGIGEKLFF; cdr3_nt: TGTGCCTGGAGTGTCAGGGGTATCGGGGAAAAACTGTTTTTT; j_call: TRBJ1-4; v_call: TRBV30; clone_size: few; d_call: -
cdr3_aa: CASSELAISPLHF; cdr3_nt: TGTGCCAGCAGTGAACTGGCAATTTCACCCCTCCACTTT; j_call: TRBJ1-6; v_call: TRBV25-1; clone_size: -; d_call: -
cdr3_aa: CASSQGQAQYF; cdr3_nt: TGCGCCAGCAGCCAAGGGCAGGCCCAGTACTTC; j_call: TRBJ2-5; v_call: TRBV4-1; clone_size: -; d_call: -
cdr3_aa: CASSPQGGAGDTIYF; cdr3_nt: TGTGCCAGCTCACCCCAAGGTGGGGCTGGAGACACCATATATTTT; j_call: TRBJ1-3; v_call: TRBV18; clone_size: once; d_call: -
cdr3_aa: CASSLRGSRDGYTF; cdr3_nt: TGTGCCAGCAGCTTAAGGGGGTCTCGGGATGGCTACACCTTC; j_call: TRBJ1-2; v_call: TRBV5-6; clone_size: -; d_call: -
cdr3_aa: CASSEAGTTTSTDTQYF; cdr3_nt: TGTGCCAGCAGTGAGGCAGGTACAACAACTAGCACAGATACGCAGTATTTT; j_call: TRBJ2-3; v_call: TRBV6-1; clone_size: -; d_call: -
cdr3_aa: CASSFLPGDTEAFF; cdr3_nt: TGTGCCAGCAGTTTCCTCCCAGGGGACACTGAAGCTTTCTTT; j_call: TRBJ1-1; v_call: TRBV28; clone_size: -; d_call: -
cdr3_aa: CAWSVAGGDYGYTF; cdr3_nt: TGTGCCTGGAGTGTGGCAGGGGGAGACTATGGCTACACCTTC; j_call: TRBJ1-2; v_call: TRBV30; clone_size: few; d_call: TRBD1
cdr3_aa: CASSERLNIQYF; cdr3_nt: TGTGCCAGCAGTGAACGTCTCAACATTCAGTACTTC; j_call: TRBJ2-4; v_call: TRBV6-1; clone_size: -; d_call: -
cdr3_aa: CTSSPRGGNNTQYF; cdr3_nt: TGCACCAGCAGCCCACGGGGGGGCAATAATACGCAGTATTTT; j_call: TRBJ2-3; v_call: TRBV1; clone_size: -; d_call: -
cdr3_aa: CASSLAGLRYGYTF; cdr3_nt: TGTGCCAGCAGTTTGGCAGGCCTTCGGTATGGCTACACCTTC; j_call: TRBJ1-2; v_call: TRBV28; clone_size: -; d_call: -
cdr3_aa: CASSVNSGTSGSVRYF; cdr3_nt: TGTGCCAGCAGTGTAAACTCCGGGACTAGCGGCTCCGTGCGGTACTTC; j_call: TRBJ2-5; v_call: TRBV2; clone_size: -; d_call: TRBD2
cdr3_aa: CASSVEGFYQETQYF; cdr3_nt: TGTGCCAGCAGTGTAGAGGGCTTTTACCAAGAGACCCAGTACTTC; j_call: TRBJ2-5; v_call: TRBV2; clone_size: -; d_call: -
cdr3_aa: CASSYVTGANYGYTF; cdr3_nt: TGTGCCAGCAGTTACGTTACAGGAGCAAACTATGGCTACACCTTC; j_call: TRBJ1-2; v_call: TRBV6-5; clone_size: -; d_call: -
cdr3_aa: CASSLFTTSTDTQYF; cdr3_nt: TGCGCCAGCAGCTTGTTCACTACTAGCACAGATACGCAGTATTTT; j_call: TRBJ2-3; v_call: TRBV5-1; clone_size: -; d_call: -
cdr3_aa: CASSNPGLGYTGELFF; cdr3_nt: TGTGCCAGCAGCAACCCGGGACTAGGGTACACCGGGGAGCTGTTTTTT; j_call: TRBJ2-2; v_call: TRBV3-1/TRBV3-2; clone_size: -; d_call: TRBD2
cdr3_aa: CASSARQGEDGYTF; cdr3_nt: TGTGCCAGCAGCGCTAGACAGGGAGAGGATGGCTACACCTTC; j_call: TRBJ1-2; v_call: TRBV6-5; clone_size: -; d_call: TRBD1
cdr3_aa: CASSLTGIWGAFF; cdr3_nt: TGTGCCAGCAGCTTAACAGGAATATGGGGAGCTTTCTTT; j_call: TRBJ1-1; v_call: TRBV7-2; clone_size: -; d_call: -
cdr3_aa: CASSPLAIGQGYNEQFF; cdr3_nt: TGTGCCAGCTCACCACTAGCGATCGGACAGGGGTACAATGAGCAGTTCTTC; j_call: TRBJ2-1; v_call: TRBV18; clone_size: -; d_call: TRBD1
cdr3_aa: CAWSVGGDRRTGEQYF; cdr3_nt: TGTGCCTGGAGTGTCGGTGGGGACAGGCGTACGGGCGAGCAGTACTTC; j_call: TRBJ2-7; v_call: TRBV30; clone_size: few; d_call: TRBD1